The 18 T cell receptor beta chains listed next were all sequenced from one sample in a study of blood T cell repertoires in COVID-19. Assay used: immunoSEQ multiplex PCR; TCRdb lists only in-frame clones, some missing. This table has around 100,000 clones, 88% appearing once. Sequenced: peripheral blood. The source is a human donor in a cohort sampled during active COVID-19.

This clone was detected only a few times. J is TRBJ2-7 and V is TRBV7-9; 10 bases match TRBD2. Germline CDR1 SEHNR, CDR2 FQNEAQ (reference sequence). The CDR3 is made up of 15 amino acids. Trimming cost V 2 bases and J 5 bases; bases outside gene matches: 6. CDR3 DNA: TGTGCCAGCAGCTTACGTCTAGCGGGAGAAGACGAGCAGTACTTC. Its protein product is CASSLRLAGEDEQYF.

J is TRBJ2-7 and V is TRBV7-6; the match to TRBD1 covers 8 bases. The CDR3 has 17 residues. V lost 1 base to trimming and J lost 6 bases; unmatched junction nucleotides: 14. Germline V gene data show CDR1 as SGHVS and CDR2 as FNYEAQ. Here the CDR3 reads CASSLGAAGGIGGEQYF. DNA of the CDR3: TGTGCCAGCAGCTTAGGGGCTGCAGGGGGCATAGGGGGCGAGCAGTACTTC.

The chain employs TRBV20-1 and TRBJ2-3; TRBD2 might be the D (6 bases). The CDR3 is made up of 17 amino acids. V shed 3 bases and J shed 5 bases, with 24 bases lying between them. Germline CDR1 DFQATT, CDR2 SNEGSKA (reference sequence). DNA of the CDR3: TGCAGTGCTAGTGAATTCCTACTTGGGACTCTTAAAGATACGCAGTATTTT. This gives the protein CSASEFLLGTLKDTQYF.

This rearrangement joins TRBV10-2 to TRBJ2-7; 8 bases fit TRBD1. Germline assignment: CDR1 WSHSY and CDR2 SAAADI. This CDR3 contains 14 residues. Trimming cost V 5 bases and J 4 bases; bases outside gene matches: 7. CDR3 nucleotide sequence: TGCGCCAGCAGTCCGACAGGGGATGGATACGAGCAGTACTTC. Its protein product is CASSPTGDGYEQYF.

This clone was picked up one time. The rearrangement joins TRBV5-1 to TRBJ2-3; 7 positions match TRBD1. CDR1 and CDR2 (germline): SGHRS, YFSETQ. The CDR3 is made up of 13 amino acids. Unmatched junction bases numbered 3, after V lost 5 bases and J lost 3 bases. The CDR3 sequence is CASRTDRTDTQYF. The CDR3 DNA reads TGCGCCAGCAGAACGGACAGGACAGATACGCAGTATTTT.

This chain joins TRBV7-9 and TRBJ1-1; D is possibly TRBD1 (5 bases). V lost 2 bases to trimming and J lost 4 bases, with 17 bases between them. Germline CDR1 is SEHNR and CDR2 is FQNEAQ (reference sequence). CDR3 length: 16 residues. The CDR3 reads CASSLSRGTLGTEAFF. CDR3 DNA sequence: TGTGCCAGCAGCTTATCCCGGGGGACTTTGGGCACTGAAGCTTTCTTT. The whole variable domain, remainder taken from reference TRBV7-9 and TRBJ1-1, is DTGVSQNPRHKITKRGQNVTFRCDPISEHNRLYWYRQTLGQGPEFLTYFQNEAQLEKSRLLSDRFSAERPKGSFSTLEIQRTEQGDSAMYLCASSLSRGTLGTEAFFGQGTRLTVV.

The gene calls are TRBV18 and TRBJ1-6; 8 bases fit TRBD1. After removal of 3 bases from V and 10 bases from J, the junction contained 8 bases not matched to a gene. The V gene's germline CDR1 is KGHSH and CDR2 LQKENI. This CDR3 contains 15 residues. The CDR3 is CASSPGQGGRSPLHF. CDR3 nucleotides: TGTGCCAGCTCACCCGGACAGGGAGGGCGATCACCCCTCCACTTT. Together with reference TRBV18 and TRBJ1-6, the CDR3 gives the full variable domain: NAGVMQNPRHLVRRRGQEARLRCSPMKGHSHVYWYRQLPEEGLKFMVYLQKENIIDESGMPKERFSAEFPKEGPSILRIQQVVRGDSAAYFCASSPGQGGRSPLHFGNGTRLTVT.

This chain uses TRBV6-4 with TRBJ2-1; 12 bases fit TRBD2. V lost 4 bases to trimming and J lost 4 bases; unmatched junction nucleotides: 11. The CDR3 is 18 amino acids. CDR1 and CDR2 from the germline V gene are MRHNA and SNTAGT. Here the CDR3 DNA reads TGTGCCAGCAGTGCGAGGACTAGCGGGAAACGGAATTACAATGAGCAGTTCTTC. It specifies CASSARTSGKRNYNEQFF.

The gene calls are TRBV21-1 and TRBJ2-7; the table's D call, TRBD1, was not checked against the DNA. TRBV21-1 is a listed pseudogene. The CDR3 extends over 18 amino acids. The CDR3 DNA sequence: TGTGCCAGCAGCGATCAAGATTCCGGGACAGGGGTCCCCTACGAGCAGTACTTC. This encodes CASSDQDSGTGVPYEQYF.

The V call is TRBV7-8, the J call TRBJ2-1, with 13 nucleotides matching TRBD2. J was trimmed by 14 bases and V by 3 bases; bases with no gene match: 7. From germline, CDR1 is SGHVS and CDR2 FQNEAQ. The CDR3 spans 14 residues. In nucleotides, the CDR3 is TGTGCCAGCAGCTTCTCGGGACTAGCGGGGTCCGAGTTCTTC. It translates to CASSFSGLAGSEFF.

At least ten counts were recorded for this clone. The J gene is TRBJ2-5, the V gene TRBV20-1; no definite D call. Germline V gene sequence: CDR1 DFQATT, CDR2 SNEGSKA (reference sequence). The CDR3 length is 11 residues. The V end was cut by 5 bases, the J end by 5 bases, with 9 bases between. CDR3 bases: TGCAGTGCTCCAAGTGCGGAGACCCAGTACTTC. This gives the protein CSAPSAETQYF.

The chain carries TRBV28 and TRBJ2-1; a weak D match, TRBD1 (6 bases). The CDR3 totals 15 residues. Trimming took 3 bases from V and 4 from J, leaving 13 bases between them. Germline V CDR1 and CDR2: MDHEN, SYDVKM. CDR3 in amino acids: CASSFAGDGYNEQFF. In DNA form, the CDR3 reads TGTGCCAGCAGTTTTGCAGGGGATGGGTACAATGAGCAGTTCTTC.

The chain uses TRBV28 and TRBJ2-5; D ambiguous. Trimming cost V 7 bases and J 5 bases, with 11 bases left between them. Germline loops: CDR1 MDHEN, CDR2 SYDVKM. The CDR3 loop spans 12 amino acids. The CDR3 loop reads CASTSRMETQYF. CDR3 sequence (DNA): TGTGCCAGCACCTCCAGGATGGAGACCCAGTACTTC.

The sample holds one count of this clone. The chain joins TRBV6-6 to TRBJ1-5; D is possibly TRBD1 (5 bases). V was clipped by 5 bases and J by 1 base, with 15 bases between them. This CDR3 region has 16 residues. Germline CDR1 reads MNHNY; CDR2 reads SVGAGI (reference sequence). The CDR3 spells CASSPRYRGSNQPQHF. The CDR3 DNA reads as TGTGCCAGCAGTCCCCGTTACCGGGGGAGCAATCAGCCCCAGCATTTT.

This rearrangement joins TRBV28 to TRBJ1-1, with TRBD1 as a possible D gene (6 bases). Trimming cost V 6 bases and J 5 bases, with 16 bases left between them. The V gene's germline CDR1 is MDHEN and CDR2 SYDVKM. This CDR3 is 14 amino acids long. In DNA, the CDR3 is TGTGCCAGCAGACAGAGAACAGGGAGAACTGAAGCTTTCTTT. Protein sequence: CASRQRTGRTEAFF. The whole variable domain, filled in from reference TRBV28 and TRBJ1-1, reads DVKVTQSSRYLVKRTGEKVFLECVQDMDHENMFWYRQDPGLGLRLIYFSYDVKMKEKGDIPEGYSVSREKKERFSLILESASTNQTSMYLCASRQRTGRTEAFFGQGTRLTVV.

The genes are TRBV6-5 and TRBJ1-2; D is uncertain. Trimming took off 7 bases at V and 2 bases at J, with 8 bases between the two ends. The germline V gene encodes CDR1 MNHEY and CDR2 SVGAGI. The CDR3 has 12 residues. The CDR3 is CASTRRNYGYTF. The CDR3 DNA reads as TGTGCCAGCACCAGGCGAAACTATGGCTACACCTTC.

The chain is built from TRBV2 and TRBJ2-3, with TRBD2 matching over 14 bases. Germline CDR1 reads SNHLY; CDR2 reads FYNNEI. The CDR3 is 16 amino acids. The junction had 8 bases not matched to a gene; V was cut back by 6 bases and J by 6 bases. In DNA form, the CDR3 reads TGTGCCAGCAGACCGGGACTAGCGGGAGATACCGATACGCAGTATTTT. Its protein is CASRPGLAGDTDTQYF.

The CDR3 is CASSLWEGIRYTF. The CDR3 nucleotides read TGTGCCAGCAGCTTGTGGGAGGGTATAAGATACACCTTC. This chain joins TRBV5-5 and TRBJ1-2; D call uncertain. Germline V gives CDR1 SGHKS, CDR2 YYEKEE (reference sequence). Trimming stripped 1 base from V and 11 bases from J, with 15 bases between. The CDR3 length is 13 residues.